This TCR beta chain is drawn from a study of a mutant IDH1 vaccine in newly diagnosed glioma. Documented time point: week 5, during vaccination. Vaccine doses each comprised 300 ug of mutant IDH1 20-mer peptide, with topical imiquimod. Measured with immunoSEQ multiplex PCR; TCRdb has only the in-frame clones, and not every one. The sample lists 70,000 to 90,000 clones; about 91% were seen once. Germline V lookup: CDR1 LNHNV, CDR2 YYDKDF (reference sequence). The CDR3 contains 13 residues. Trimming shortened V by 5 bases and J by 3 bases, and 10 bases separated the two germline ends. With regard to this clone: The antigen is not known.

This receptor was obtained from a woman aged 45-59 years with glioma. The chain is built from TRBV15 and TRBJ1-2, with D possibly being TRBD1 (5 bases). This specimen consisted of PBMCs, obtained from a glioma patient whose treatment included an IDH1 peptide vaccine. CDR3 coding DNA: TGTGCCACCAGCCGGGACGGGGACTATGGCTACACCTTC. It codes for CATSRDGDYGYTF.